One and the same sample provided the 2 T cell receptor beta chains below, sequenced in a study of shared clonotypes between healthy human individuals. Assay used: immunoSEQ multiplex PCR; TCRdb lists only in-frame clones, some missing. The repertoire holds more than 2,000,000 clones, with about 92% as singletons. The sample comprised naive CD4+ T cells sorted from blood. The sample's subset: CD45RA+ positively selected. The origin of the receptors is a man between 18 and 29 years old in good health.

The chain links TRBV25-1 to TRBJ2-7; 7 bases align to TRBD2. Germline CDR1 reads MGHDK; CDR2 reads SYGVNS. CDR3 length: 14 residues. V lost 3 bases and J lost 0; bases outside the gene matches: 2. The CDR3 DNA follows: TGTGCCAGCAGTGAGGGGGGGGGCTCCTACGAGCAGTACTTC. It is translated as CASSEGGGSYEQYF.

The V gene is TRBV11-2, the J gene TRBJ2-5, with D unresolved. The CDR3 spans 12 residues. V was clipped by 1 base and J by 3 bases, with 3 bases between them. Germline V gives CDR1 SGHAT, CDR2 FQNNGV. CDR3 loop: CASSLVKETQYF. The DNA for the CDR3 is TGTGCCAGCAGCTTAGTTAAAGAGACCCAGTACTTC.